This TCR beta chain was profiled in a study of cytomegalovirus exposure and HLA in healthy donors. Findings and limits, study-wide: A later analysis, which compared TCR beta chains of equal frequency, found the HLA-associated ones more clonally expanded. A prior analysis recorded that most TCR beta V segments were productive about 87% or about 30% of the time.

Germline assignment: CDR1 LGHNA and CDR2 YSLEER. CDR3 length: 15 amino acids. V was pared by 3 bases and J by 4 bases, with 5 bases of the junction left unmatched. Details on this clone: Its antigen is not known.

The PCR ran on 60 Vbeta and 13 Jbeta primers. Sequencing was performed with immunoSEQ multiplex PCR; in TCRdb, only in-frame clones are kept and a portion is missing. Among some 120,000 clones, roughly 82% were seen once, and the ten largest hold 11%. The TCR sequence derives from a male donor in good health and CMV-seropositive. The chain recombines TRBV4-3 with TRBJ2-7, with TRBD2 identical over 11 bases. Sequencing was carried out using PBMCs. The CDR3 here is CASSHSTSGTYEQYF. The CDR3 DNA reads TGCGCCAGCAGCCATTCGACTAGCGGGACTTACGAGCAGTACTTC.